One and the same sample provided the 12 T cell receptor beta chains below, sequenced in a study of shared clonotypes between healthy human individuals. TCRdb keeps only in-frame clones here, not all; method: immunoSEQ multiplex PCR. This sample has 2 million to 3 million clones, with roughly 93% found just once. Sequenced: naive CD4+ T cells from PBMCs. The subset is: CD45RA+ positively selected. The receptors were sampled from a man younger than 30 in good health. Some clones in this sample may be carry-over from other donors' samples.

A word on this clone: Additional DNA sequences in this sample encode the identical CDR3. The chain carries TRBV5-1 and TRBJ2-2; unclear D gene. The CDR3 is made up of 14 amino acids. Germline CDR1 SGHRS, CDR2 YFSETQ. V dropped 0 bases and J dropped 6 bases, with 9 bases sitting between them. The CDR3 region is CASSLEARSGELFF. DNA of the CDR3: TGCGCCAGCAGCTTGGAGGCTAGATCCGGGGAGCTGTTTTTT. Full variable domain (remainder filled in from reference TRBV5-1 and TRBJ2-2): KAGVTQTPRYLIKTRGQQVTLSCSPISGHRSVSWYQQTPGQGLQFLFEYFSETQRNKGNFPGRFSGRQFSNSRSEMNVSTLELGDSALYLCASSLEARSGELFFGEGSRLTVL.

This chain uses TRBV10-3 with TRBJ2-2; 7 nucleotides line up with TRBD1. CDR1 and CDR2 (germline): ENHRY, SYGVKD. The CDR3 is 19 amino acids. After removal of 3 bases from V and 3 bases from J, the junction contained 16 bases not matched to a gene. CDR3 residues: CAISDPLDREFSHTGELFF. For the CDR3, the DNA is TGTGCCATCAGTGACCCGTTAGACAGGGAGTTTTCGCACACCGGGGAGCTGTTTTTT.

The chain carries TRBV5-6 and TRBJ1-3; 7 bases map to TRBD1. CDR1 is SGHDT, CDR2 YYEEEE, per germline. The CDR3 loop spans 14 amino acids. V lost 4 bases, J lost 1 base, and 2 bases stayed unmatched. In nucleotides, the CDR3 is TGTGCCAGCAGCCGACAGGGTTCTGGAAACACCATATATTTT. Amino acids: CASSRQGSGNTIYF.

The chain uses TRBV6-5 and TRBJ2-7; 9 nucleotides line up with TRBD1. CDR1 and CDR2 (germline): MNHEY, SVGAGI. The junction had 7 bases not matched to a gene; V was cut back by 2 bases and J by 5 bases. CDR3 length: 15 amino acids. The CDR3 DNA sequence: TGTGCCAGCAGTTACGTCGGGACAGGGCGCCACGAGCAGTACTTC. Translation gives CASSYVGTGRHEQYF.

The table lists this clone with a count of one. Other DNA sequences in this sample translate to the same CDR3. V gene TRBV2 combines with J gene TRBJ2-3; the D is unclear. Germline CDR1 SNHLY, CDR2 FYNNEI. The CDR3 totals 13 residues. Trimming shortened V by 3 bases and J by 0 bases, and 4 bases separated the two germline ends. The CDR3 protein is CASSEGSTDTQYF. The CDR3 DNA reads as TGTGCCAGCAGTGAGGGTAGCACAGATACGCAGTATTTT.

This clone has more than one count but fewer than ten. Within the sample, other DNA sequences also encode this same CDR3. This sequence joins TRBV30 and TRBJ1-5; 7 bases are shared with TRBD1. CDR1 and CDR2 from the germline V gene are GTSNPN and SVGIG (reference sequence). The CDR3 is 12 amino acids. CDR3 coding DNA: TGTGCTCATGGACAGGGCAATCAGCCCCAGCATTTT. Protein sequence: CAHGQGNQPQHF.

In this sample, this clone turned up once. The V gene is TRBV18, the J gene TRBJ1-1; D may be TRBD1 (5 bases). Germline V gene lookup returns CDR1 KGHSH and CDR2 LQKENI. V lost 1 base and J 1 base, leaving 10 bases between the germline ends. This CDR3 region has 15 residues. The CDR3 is CASSPLWGENTEAFF. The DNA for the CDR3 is TGTGCCAGCTCACCACTCTGGGGGGAGAACACTGAAGCTTTCTTT.

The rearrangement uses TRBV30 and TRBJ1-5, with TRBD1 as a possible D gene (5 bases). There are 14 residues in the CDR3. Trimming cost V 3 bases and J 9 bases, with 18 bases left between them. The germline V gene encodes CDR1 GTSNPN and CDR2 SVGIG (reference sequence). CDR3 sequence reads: CAWRDGTGAGPQHF. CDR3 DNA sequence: TGTGCCTGGAGAGACGGGACTGGCGCAGGGCCCCAGCATTTT.

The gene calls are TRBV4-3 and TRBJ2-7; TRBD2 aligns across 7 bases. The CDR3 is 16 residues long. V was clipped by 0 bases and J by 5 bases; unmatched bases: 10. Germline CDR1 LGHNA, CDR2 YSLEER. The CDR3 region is CASSQDAWLAEDEQYF. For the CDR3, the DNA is TGCGCCAGCAGCCAAGATGCGTGGCTAGCGGAGGACGAGCAGTACTTC.

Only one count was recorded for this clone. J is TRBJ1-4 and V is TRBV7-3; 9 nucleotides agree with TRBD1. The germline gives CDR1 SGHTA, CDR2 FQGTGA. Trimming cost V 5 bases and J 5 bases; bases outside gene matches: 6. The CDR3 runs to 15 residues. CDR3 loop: CASSVGGTGNEKLFF. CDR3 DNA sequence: TGTGCCAGCAGCGTAGGTGGGACAGGGAATGAAAAACTGTTTTTT.

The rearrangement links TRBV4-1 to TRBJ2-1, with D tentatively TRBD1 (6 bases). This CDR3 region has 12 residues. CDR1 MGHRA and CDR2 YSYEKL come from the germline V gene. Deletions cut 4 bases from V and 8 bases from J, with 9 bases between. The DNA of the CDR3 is TGCGCCAGCAGCCTCCACAGGGATGAGCAGTTCTTC. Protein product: CASSLHRDEQFF.

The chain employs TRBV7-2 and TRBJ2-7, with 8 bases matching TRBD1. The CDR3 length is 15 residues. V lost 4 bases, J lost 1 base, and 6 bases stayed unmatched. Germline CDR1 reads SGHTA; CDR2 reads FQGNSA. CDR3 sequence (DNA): TGTGCCAGCAGCTCCGACAGGGGTGAGTCCTACGAGCAGTACTTC. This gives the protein CASSSDRGESYEQYF.